Described below is a single TCR beta chain sequence and its context. The data stem from a study of regulatory dendritic cells for organ transplantation. Looked up from germline, CDR1 is LGHNA and CDR2 is YNFKEQ. CDR3 size: 15 residues. V was trimmed by 0 bases and J by 0 bases, leaving 8 bases between them. Using immunoSEQ multiplex PCR, the repertoire was profiled, and TCRdb retains in-frame clones only, with some absent. Here the sample spans over 25,000 clones, 80% to 85% being singletons. This TCR came from a human donor in good health. The chain combines TRBV4-2 with TRBJ1-1, with D unresolved. The sequenced sample was naive CD4+ T cells from blood. Subset specified: CD45RA+ naive T cells. The chain's CDR3 is CASSQDPGMNTEAFF. The CDR3 bases are TGTGCCAGCAGCCAAGATCCGGGGATGAACACTGAAGCTTTCTTT.